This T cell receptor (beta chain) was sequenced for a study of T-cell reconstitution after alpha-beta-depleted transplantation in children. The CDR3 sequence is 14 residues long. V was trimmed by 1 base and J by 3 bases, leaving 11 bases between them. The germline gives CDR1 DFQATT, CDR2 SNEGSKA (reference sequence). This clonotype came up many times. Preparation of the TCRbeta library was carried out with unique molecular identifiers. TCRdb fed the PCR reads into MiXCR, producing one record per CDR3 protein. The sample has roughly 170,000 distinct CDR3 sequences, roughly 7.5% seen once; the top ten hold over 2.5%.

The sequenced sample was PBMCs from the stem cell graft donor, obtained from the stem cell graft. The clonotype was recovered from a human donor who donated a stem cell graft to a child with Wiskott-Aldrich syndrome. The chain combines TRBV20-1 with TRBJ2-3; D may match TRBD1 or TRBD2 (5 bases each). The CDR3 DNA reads TGCAGTGCTAGAGTTCGGGGACCGACAGATACGCAGTATTTT. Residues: CSARVRGPTDTQYF.